The 31 T cell receptor beta chains in this list originate from one sample, sequenced in a study of T-cell memory formation after mild COVID-19. One entry per CDR3 protein results from TCRdb running MiXCR on the 5' RACE reads. This sample has about 250,000 distinct CDR3 sequences; less than 20% occur once, and the top ten carry approximately 3.5%. The material sequenced was PBMCs or a T cell subset sorted from them (not recorded which). The receptors shown here come from a young man who had mild COVID-19 (a few samples of this study predate the infection). Cell type and time point are not known.

The chain carries TRBV4-3 and TRBJ1-5; 7 nucleotides line up with TRBD1. The V segment lost 2 bases and the J segment 6 bases; nucleotides outside the gene matches: 4. The CDR3 consists of 14 residues. Germline-derived CDR1 and CDR2 are LGHNA and YSLEER. The CDR3 sequence is CASSQRQGGQPQHF. CDR3 DNA: TGCGCCAGCAGCCAACGACAGGGAGGTCAGCCCCAGCATTTT.

The DNA of the CDR3 is TGTGCCAGCAGTTTACAGGGGCGCTATCAGCCCCAGCATTTT. This sequence encodes CASSLQGRYQPQHF. The rearrangement uses TRBV28 and TRBJ1-5; D may be TRBD1 (6 bases). The CDR3 spans 14 residues. Looked up from germline, CDR1 is MDHEN and CDR2 is SYDVKM. Trimming shortened V by 2 bases and J by 5 bases, and 10 bases separated the two germline ends.

This clonotype was found a few times. J is TRBJ2-5 and V is TRBV24-1, with 9 bases identical to TRBD2. The V gene's germline CDR1 is KGHDR and CDR2 SFDVKD. The CDR3 consists of 14 residues. V lost 3 bases to trimming and J lost 5 bases; unmatched junction nucleotides: 3. The CDR3 loop reads CATSDAGGLETQYF. Here the CDR3 DNA reads TGTGCCACCAGTGATGCGGGGGGGCTGGAGACCCAGTACTTC.

This clonotype appeared a few times. The J gene is TRBJ2-3, the V gene TRBV2, with D unclear. Per germline, CDR1 SNHLY and CDR2 FYNNEI. Trimming shortened V by 7 bases and J by 3 bases, and 8 bases separated the two germline ends. The CDR3 spans 12 residues. The CDR3 here is CASIPGTDTQYF. The DNA of the CDR3 is TGTGCCAGCATCCCTGGGACAGATACGCAGTATTTT.

Worth noting for this clonotype: One end of the junction varies from germline; a read error may be responsible. Written as DNA, the CDR3 is TGTGCCAGCAGCCAAGCACTGAGGGGGGGGCCCTACGATGAGCAGTTCTTC. Encoded protein: CASSQALRGGPYDEQFF. The J gene is TRBJ2-1, the V gene TRBV4-2, with D maybe TRBD2 (7 bases). The CDR3 length is 17 residues. Germline V gives CDR1 LGHNA, CDR2 YNFKEQ.

Ten or more counts support this clonotype. The genes are TRBV29-1 and TRBJ2-3; D not resolved. The ends were cut back, 1 base at V and 6 bases at J, with 5 bases in the middle. The CDR3 sequence is 11 residues long. Germline loops: CDR1 SQVTM, CDR2 ANQGSEA. The CDR3 spells CSVEGVDTQYF. The CDR3 DNA follows: TGCAGCGTTGAAGGTGTGGATACGCAGTATTTT.

This clonotype was counted a few times. The chain combines TRBV7-2 with TRBJ1-2; D remains ambiguous. The length of the CDR3 is 13 residues. CDR1 is SGHTA, CDR2 FQGNSA, per germline. V gave up 1 base and J gave up 4 bases, with 7 bases separating them. CDR3 residues: CASSLGTPYGYTF. In nucleotides, the CDR3 is TGTGCCAGCAGCTTAGGGACCCCCTATGGCTACACCTTC.

This clonotype showed up just a few times. This rearrangement joins TRBV20-1 to TRBJ2-3, with 15 bases matching TRBD2. V shed 6 bases, J shed 4 bases, and the junction held 5 bases outside the gene matches. The CDR3 consists of 15 residues. CDR1 is DFQATT, CDR2 SNEGSKA, per germline (reference sequence). The CDR3 spells CSAPWTSGGADTQYF. DNA for the CDR3: TGCAGTGCACCCTGGACTAGCGGGGGGGCAGATACGCAGTATTTT.

The sample holds a few counts of this clonotype. This rearrangement joins TRBV5-1 to TRBJ2-5; D is uncertain. CDR3 length: 18 amino acids. V lost 0 bases to trimming and J lost 5 bases, with 23 bases between them. Germline V gene sequence: CDR1 SGHRS, CDR2 YFSETQ. The CDR3 bases are TGCGCCAGCAGCTTGGGTATTTGGCGCCGAGTCCTAGAGGAGACCCAGTACTTC. Amino acid sequence: CASSLGIWRRVLEETQYF.

This clonotype has a handful of counts. The rearrangement uses TRBV5-4 and TRBJ2-7, with TRBD2 matching over 12 bases. With 4 bases clipped from V and 3 bases from J, the junction kept 8 bases outside the gene matches. The CDR3 spans 16 residues. Germline lookup yields CDR1 SGHNT and CDR2 YYREEE (reference sequence). In DNA, the CDR3 is TGTGCCAGCAGCATAACTAGCGGGGGGACCCTCTACGAGCAGTACTTC. Its translation is CASSITSGGTLYEQYF.

This clonotype was seen a handful of times. This chain connects TRBV3-1 to TRBJ1-6; TRBD1 is a possible D gene (5 bases). V lost 6 bases and J 8 bases, leaving 17 bases between the germline ends. Germline V gives CDR1 LGHDT, CDR2 YNNKEL (reference sequence). This CDR3 contains 15 residues. CDR3 DNA: TGTGCCAGCAGAAACTGGGACGTGGAGGATTCACCCCTCCACTTT. Encoded protein: CASRNWDVEDSPLHF.

This chain joins TRBV2 and TRBJ2-1; perhaps TRBD1 as D (7 bases). The CDR3 has 13 residues. V was cut by 8 bases and J by 4 bases, with 12 bases left in between. Germline V gene data show CDR1 as SNHLY and CDR2 as FYNNEI. The CDR3 sequence: CASRGTAYNEQFF. The CDR3 DNA reads TGTGCCAGCCGCGGGACAGCATACAATGAGCAGTTCTTC.

The table lists this clonotype with a few counts. V usage is TRBV18 and J usage is TRBJ2-7; the match to TRBD1 covers 7 bases. The CDR3 spans 13 residues. J was trimmed by 2 bases and V by 6 bases; bases with no gene match: 4. Germline V CDR1 and CDR2: KGHSH, LQKENI. The CDR3: CASSTGQPYEQYF. The CDR3 nucleotides are TGTGCCAGCTCTACGGGACAGCCCTACGAGCAGTACTTC.

In this sample, this clonotype turned up a few times. V and J are TRBV7-3 and TRBJ2-3, with 10 bases identical to TRBD2. CDR3 length: 14 amino acids. CDR1 is SGHTA and CDR2 is FQGTGA in the germline V gene. J was trimmed by 4 bases and V by 5 bases; bases with no gene match: 3. The CDR3 bases are TGTGCCAGCAGCCAGCGGGGGGGGTCAGATACGCAGTATTTT. It encodes CASSQRGGSDTQYF.

This chain links TRBV6-2 or TRBV6-3 with TRBJ2-7; D is perhaps TRBD1 (7 bases). Germline V CDR1 and CDR2: MNHEY, SVGEGT. The CDR3 loop spans 15 amino acids. The V gene lost 2 bases and the J gene lost 12 bases, with 23 bases spanning the gap. CDR3 nucleotides: TGTGCCAGCAGTTACAAGCCGACAGGGTCTGTGGAGGGGTACTTC. Translation gives CASSYKPTGSVEGYF.

The CDR3 loop reads CASSLKGPTDTQYF. Written as DNA, the CDR3 is TGTGCCAGCAGCTTAAAAGGTCCCACAGATACGCAGTATTTT. This chain links TRBV5-4 with TRBJ2-3; no reliable D call. V was trimmed by 2 bases and J by 2 bases, leaving 9 bases between them. Germline V gene lookup returns CDR1 SGHNT and CDR2 YYREEE (reference sequence). The CDR3 contains 14 residues.

The table lists this clonotype with a few counts. The chain has TRBV20-1 and TRBJ2-5; 8 bases are a match to TRBD2. With V trimmed by 3 bases and J by 3 bases, 6 bases remained unmatched. From germline, CDR1 is DFQATT and CDR2 SNEGSKA (reference sequence). The CDR3 totals 14 residues. CDR3 nucleotides: TGCAGTGCTAGGCAAGCACTAGCGGAAGAGACCCAGTACTTC. It codes for CSARQALAEETQYF.

This chain joins TRBV11-2 and TRBJ1-3; 7 nucleotides agree with TRBD1. This CDR3 is built from 16 residues. Germline CDR1 SGHAT, CDR2 FQNNGV. V shed 4 bases, J shed 0 bases, and the junction held 6 bases outside the gene matches. The DNA for the CDR3 is TGTGCCAGCAGCTCATCAGACAGGGCCTCTGGAAACACCATATATTTT. Residues: CASSSSDRASGNTIYF.

This clonotype came up many times. The chain carries TRBV7-8 and TRBJ1-4, with 11 bases aligning to TRBD1. V lost 2 bases to trimming and J lost 7 bases; unmatched junction nucleotides: 9. CDR1 is SGHVS, CDR2 FQNEAQ, per germline. CDR3 length equals 17 residues. CDR3 amino acids: CASSLTGQGVWIEKLFF. DNA for the CDR3: TGTGCCAGCAGCTTAACGGGACAGGGGGTTTGGATTGAAAAACTGTTTTTT.

V gene TRBV2 combines with J gene TRBJ1-4, with D unclear. The germline V and J ends were trimmed by 1 base and 14 bases, with 17 bases remaining between them. Germline values: CDR1 SNHLY, CDR2 FYNNEI. This CDR3 is 14 amino acids long. The CDR3 loop reads CASSEVFRSSSLFF. In nucleotides, the CDR3 is TGTGCCAGCAGTGAAGTATTCCGGAGCTCAAGTCTGTTTTTT.

J is TRBJ1-1 and V is TRBV5-1, with unresolved D. Trimming cost V 4 bases and J 7 bases, with 11 bases left between them. Germline V gene lookup returns CDR1 SGHRS and CDR2 YFSETQ. The CDR3 has 12 residues. The CDR3 nucleotides are TGCGCCAGCAGCCTCGACGGCATTGAAGCTTTCTTT. Translated: CASSLDGIEAFF.

The genes are TRBV7-9 and TRBJ2-5, with D possibly TRBD2 on 5 matching bases. Germline lookup yields CDR1 SEHNR and CDR2 FQNEAQ (reference sequence). CDR3 length equals 14 residues. V was cut by 1 base and J by 5 bases, with 11 bases left in between. This CDR3 reads CASSLGSGGETQYF. The DNA for the CDR3 is TGTGCCAGCAGCTTAGGGTCGGGCGGGGAGACCCAGTACTTC.

This chain connects TRBV6-5 to TRBJ2-3; D is ambiguous. Germline V gene data show CDR1 as MNHEY and CDR2 as SVGAGI. This CDR3 is built from 15 residues. The V and J ends lost 0 bases and 2 bases respectively, with 9 bases between them. CDR3 coding DNA: TGTGCCAGCAGTTACTCGATGCAGATCACAGATACGCAGTATTTT. Translated, it gives CASSYSMQITDTQYF.

This clonotype turned up a few times. V is TRBV20-1 and J is TRBJ1-4; D unclear. The V gene's germline CDR1 is DFQATT and CDR2 SNEGSKA (reference sequence). The CDR3 is made up of 15 amino acids. Trimming stripped 5 bases from V and 0 bases from J, with 13 bases between. The CDR3 loop is CSALEPQATNEKLFF. CDR3 in DNA: TGCAGTGCTCTCGAACCCCAGGCAACTAATGAAAAACTGTTTTTT.

This clonotype has just a few counts. The chain employs TRBV27 and TRBJ2-3, with no clear D. Per germline, CDR1 MNHEY and CDR2 SMNVEV (reference sequence). The CDR3 totals 14 residues. V dropped 4 bases and J dropped 2 bases, with 10 bases sitting between them. This CDR3 is CASSSAWNTDTQYF. The CDR3 DNA follows: TGTGCCAGCAGTTCCGCGTGGAACACAGATACGCAGTATTTT.

This chain joins TRBV5-6 and TRBJ2-3; D is unclear. The germline gives CDR1 SGHDT, CDR2 YYEEEE. The CDR3 sequence is 14 residues long. Between the trimmed V and J ends, which lost 0 bases and 6 bases, there was a span of 11 bases. Here the CDR3 DNA reads TGTGCCAGCAGCTTGGGAATAAGTCGGGATACGCAGTATTTT. It is translated as CASSLGISRDTQYF.

This clonotype was detected only a few times. This sequence joins TRBV5-4 and TRBJ2-7; a possible D gene is TRBD1 (6 bases). V was shortened by 4 bases and J by 7 bases, with 15 bases between the two germline ends. This CDR3 spans 13 amino acids. Germline V lookup: CDR1 SGHNT, CDR2 YYREEE (reference sequence). The CDR3 sequence: CASSQFSGTEQYV. CDR3 bases: TGTGCCAGCAGCCAGTTCTCCGGGACAGAGCAGTACGTC.

This clonotype was detected a few times. This sequence joins TRBV11-2 and TRBJ2-7, with D unclear. Germline CDR1 is SGHAT and CDR2 is FQNNGV. The V end was cut by 11 bases, the J end by 2 bases, with 16 bases between. This CDR3 spans 13 amino acids. The CDR3 bases are TGTGCCCTCAAGGGTTTGAACCCCTACGAGCAGTACTTC. Translation gives CALKGLNPYEQYF.

In this sample, this clonotype turned up a few times. The chain combines TRBV5-1 with TRBJ2-1; D is tentatively TRBD1 or TRBD2 (6 bases each). The CDR3 extends over 15 amino acids. CDR1 and CDR2 from the germline V gene are SGHRS and YFSETQ. The V end lost 4 bases, the J end lost 5 bases, and 16 bases lay between the germline ends. The CDR3 DNA follows: TGCGCCAGCAGCCCACGTTGGGGGGCTAACAATGAGCAGTTCTTC. Encoded protein: CASSPRWGANNEQFF.

This clonotype was picked up a small number of times. The V and J genes are TRBV29-1 and TRBJ2-1; the D gene could be TRBD1 or TRBD2 (5 bases each). Germline V gives CDR1 SQVTM, CDR2 ANQGSEA. There are 11 residues in the CDR3. The ends were cut back, 6 bases at V and 9 bases at J, with 12 bases in the middle. Here the CDR3 DNA reads TGCAGCGTACGCAGGGACGGTGAGCAGTTCTTC. The encoded protein is CSVRRDGEQFF.

This clonotype was seen repeatedly, ten times or more. V usage is TRBV4-1 and J usage is TRBJ2-7, with D perhaps matching TRBD1 (5 bases). The V gene lost 4 bases and the J gene lost 1 base, with 14 bases spanning the gap. This CDR3 contains 15 residues. In germline, CDR1 is MGHRA, CDR2 YSYEKL. CDR3 amino acids: CASSPTETKSYEQYF. The CDR3 coding sequence is TGCGCCAGCAGCCCGACAGAGACCAAATCCTACGAGCAGTACTTC.